This is a list of T cell receptor beta chains from one sample in a study of blood T cell repertoires in COVID-19. Profiling relied on immunoSEQ multiplex PCR, and the TCRdb table lists in-frame clones only, not all of them. The table has approximately 390,000 clones, roughly 89% seen once; the top ten hold about 10%. Sequenced input: PBMCs or T cells enriched from blood (not recorded which). These receptors were obtained from a woman aged 50 to 60 who had recovered from COVID-19. Both conserved end residues are trimmed from each CDR3.

cdr3_aa j_call v_call
ASSVGTGEYEQY TRBJ2-7 TRBV9
ASSLAFEQF TRBJ2-1 TRBV5-1
ASSPPGQGTYEQY TRBJ2-7 TRBV28
ASSILGGSYNEQF TRBJ2-1 TRBV19
ASSFNSGRGRGYT TRBJ1-2 TRBV28
SARDDNEQY TRBJ2-7 TRBV20-1
ASRQGAIGELF TRBJ2-2 TRBV12-3/TRBV12-4
ASSPNVRDRIGYT TRBJ1-2 TRBV19
ASSEGIPGLAGGTTQETQY TRBJ2-5 TRBV14
ASSLGSYGYT TRBJ1-2 TRBV5-5
ASSLGLAGASSTDTQY TRBJ2-3 TRBV5-1
ASSAAGGSDNEQF TRBJ2-1 TRBV9
ASSQDSGGRDTQY TRBJ2-3 TRBV4-1
ASNPRQGSSPLH TRBJ1-6 TRBV27
ASSPGTGFPYEQY TRBJ2-7 TRBV5-1
ASSMLRTGSPLH TRBJ1-6 TRBV6-5
ASSVLGTREQF TRBJ2-1 TRBV2
AWSPGQGGNQPQH TRBJ1-5 TRBV30
ASSHLNQPQH TRBJ1-5 TRBV4-1
ASSIDQGATYEQY TRBJ2-7 TRBV27
ASSFSGANVLT TRBJ2-6 TRBV6-5
ASSPRDRVGDRGPQH TRBJ1-5 TRBV7-8
SVARGDYGYT TRBJ1-2 TRBV29-1